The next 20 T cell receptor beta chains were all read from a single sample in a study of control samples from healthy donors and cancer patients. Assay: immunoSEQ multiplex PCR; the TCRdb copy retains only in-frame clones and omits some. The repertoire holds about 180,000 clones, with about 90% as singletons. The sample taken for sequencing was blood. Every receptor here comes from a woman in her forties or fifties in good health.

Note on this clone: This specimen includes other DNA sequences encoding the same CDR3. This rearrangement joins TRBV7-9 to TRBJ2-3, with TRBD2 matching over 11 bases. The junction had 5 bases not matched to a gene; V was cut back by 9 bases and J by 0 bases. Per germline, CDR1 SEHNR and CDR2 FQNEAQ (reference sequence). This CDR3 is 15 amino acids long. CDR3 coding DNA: TGTGCCAGTTCCCTAGCGGGGGGTAGCACAGATACGCAGTATTTT. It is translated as CASSLAGGSTDTQYF.

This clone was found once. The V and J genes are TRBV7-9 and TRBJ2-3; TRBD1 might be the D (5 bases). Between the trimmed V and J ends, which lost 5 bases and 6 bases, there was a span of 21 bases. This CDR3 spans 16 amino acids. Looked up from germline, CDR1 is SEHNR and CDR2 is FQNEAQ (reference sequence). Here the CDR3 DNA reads TGTGCCAGCAGCGACAGTTCAGTTTCCCCCACTGATACGCAGTATTTT. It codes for CASSDSSVSPTDTQYF.

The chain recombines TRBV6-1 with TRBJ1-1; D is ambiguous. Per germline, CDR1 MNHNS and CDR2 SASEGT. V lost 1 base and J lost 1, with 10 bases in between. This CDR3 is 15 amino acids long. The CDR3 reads CASSEGRVRNTEAFF. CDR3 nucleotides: TGTGCCAGCAGTGAAGGGAGAGTCCGGAACACTGAAGCTTTCTTT.

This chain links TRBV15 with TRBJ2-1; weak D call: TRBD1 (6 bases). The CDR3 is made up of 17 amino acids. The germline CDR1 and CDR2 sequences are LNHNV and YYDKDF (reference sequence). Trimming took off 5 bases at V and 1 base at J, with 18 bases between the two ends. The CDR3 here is CATSPPIGQRSYNEQFF. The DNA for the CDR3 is TGTGCCACCAGCCCACCTATTGGACAGCGTTCCTACAATGAGCAGTTCTTC.

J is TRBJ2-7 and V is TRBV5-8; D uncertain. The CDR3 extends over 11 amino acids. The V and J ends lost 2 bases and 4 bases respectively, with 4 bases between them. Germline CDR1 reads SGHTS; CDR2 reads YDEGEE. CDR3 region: CASSFVYEQYF. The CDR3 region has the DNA TGTGCCAGCAGCTTTGTGTACGAGCAGTACTTC.

This chain's CDR3 is CATSRAVTYEQYF. CDR3 DNA: TGTGCCACCAGCAGAGCTGTCACCTACGAGCAGTACTTC. The chain carries TRBV15 and TRBJ2-7; D remains ambiguous. The CDR3 has 13 residues. Germline CDR1 and CDR2: LNHNV and YYDKDF (reference sequence). Deletions cut 1 base from V and 2 bases from J, with 6 bases between.

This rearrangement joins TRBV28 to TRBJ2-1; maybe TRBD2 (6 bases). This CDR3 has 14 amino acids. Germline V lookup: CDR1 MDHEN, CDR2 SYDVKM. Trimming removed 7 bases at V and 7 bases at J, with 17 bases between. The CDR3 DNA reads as TGTGCCAGCACCACTGGGGCGGGGATGAATGAGCAGTTCTTC. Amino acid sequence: CASTTGAGMNEQFF.

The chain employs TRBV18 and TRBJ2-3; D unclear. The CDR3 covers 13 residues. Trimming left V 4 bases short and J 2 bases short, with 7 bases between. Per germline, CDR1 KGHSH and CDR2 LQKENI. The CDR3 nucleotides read TGTGCCAGCTCACGTGACATCACAGATACGCAGTATTTT. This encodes CASSRDITDTQYF.

DNA for the CDR3: TGTGCCATCAGCGAAGAACTCTTCGACTACGAGCAGTACTTC. Encoded protein: CAISEELFDYEQYF. The chain couples TRBV10-3 to TRBJ2-7, with no clear D. The ends were cut back, 6 bases at V and 3 bases at J, with 15 bases in the middle. Germline CDR1 ENHRY, CDR2 SYGVKD. The CDR3 has 14 residues.

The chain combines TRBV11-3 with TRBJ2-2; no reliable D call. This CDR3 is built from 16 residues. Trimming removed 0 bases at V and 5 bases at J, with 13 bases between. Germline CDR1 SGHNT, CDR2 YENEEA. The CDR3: CASSLEGAVRTGELFF. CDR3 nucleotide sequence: TGTGCCAGCAGCTTAGAAGGAGCCGTTCGGACCGGGGAGCTGTTTTTT.

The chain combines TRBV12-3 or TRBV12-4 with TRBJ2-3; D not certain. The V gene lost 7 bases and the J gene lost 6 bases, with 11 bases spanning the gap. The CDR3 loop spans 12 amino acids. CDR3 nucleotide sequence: TGTGCCAGCATCTTCGCCGCGGATACGCAGTATTTT. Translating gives CASIFAADTQYF.

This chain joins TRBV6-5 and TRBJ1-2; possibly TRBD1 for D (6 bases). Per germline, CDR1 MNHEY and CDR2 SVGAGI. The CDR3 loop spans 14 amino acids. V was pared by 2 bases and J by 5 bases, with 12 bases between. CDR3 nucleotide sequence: TGTGCCAGCAGTTACGATAGGACAGTGTATGGCTACACCTTC. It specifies CASSYDRTVYGYTF.

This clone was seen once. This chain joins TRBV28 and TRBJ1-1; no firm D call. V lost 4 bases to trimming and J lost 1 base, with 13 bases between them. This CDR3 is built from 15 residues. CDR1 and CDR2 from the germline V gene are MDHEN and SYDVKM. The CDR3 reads CASSSRPMGNTEAFF. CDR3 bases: TGTGCCAGCAGTTCACGCCCAATGGGGAACACTGAAGCTTTCTTT.

CDR3 loop: CASSPSGNTIYF. In DNA form, the CDR3 reads TGCGCCAGCAGCCCCTCTGGAAACACCATATATTTT. The rearrangement links TRBV5-1 to TRBJ1-3, with no clear D. The CDR3 totals 12 residues. Trimming cost V 4 bases and J 0 bases, with 2 bases left between them. Germline V gives CDR1 SGHRS, CDR2 YFSETQ.

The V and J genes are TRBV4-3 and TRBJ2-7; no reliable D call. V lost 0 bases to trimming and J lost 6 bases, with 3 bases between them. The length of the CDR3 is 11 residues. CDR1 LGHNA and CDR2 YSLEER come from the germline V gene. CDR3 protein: CASSQDGEQYF. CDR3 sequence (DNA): TGCGCCAGCAGCCAAGACGGCGAGCAGTACTTC.

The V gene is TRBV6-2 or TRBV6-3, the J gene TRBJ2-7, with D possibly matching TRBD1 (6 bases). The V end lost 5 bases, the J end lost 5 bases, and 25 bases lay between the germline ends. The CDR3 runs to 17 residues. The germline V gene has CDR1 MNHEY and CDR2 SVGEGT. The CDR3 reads CASSTGYDRFDSDEQYF. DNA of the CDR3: TGTGCCAGCAGTACGGGGTACGACAGGTTCGATTCGGACGAGCAGTACTTC.

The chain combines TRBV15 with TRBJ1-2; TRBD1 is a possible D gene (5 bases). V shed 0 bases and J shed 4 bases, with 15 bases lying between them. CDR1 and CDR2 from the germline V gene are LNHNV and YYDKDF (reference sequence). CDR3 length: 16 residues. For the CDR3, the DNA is TGTGCCACCAGCAGAGAGTTCCTGCAGGGAGGCTATGGCTACACCTTC. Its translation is CATSREFLQGGYGYTF.

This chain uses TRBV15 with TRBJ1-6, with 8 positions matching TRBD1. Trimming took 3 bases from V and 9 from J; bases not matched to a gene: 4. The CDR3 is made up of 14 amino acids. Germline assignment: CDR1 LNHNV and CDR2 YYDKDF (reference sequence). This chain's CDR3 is CATSSWTGSSPLHF. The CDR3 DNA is TGTGCCACCAGCAGCTGGACAGGGTCTTCACCCCTCCACTTT. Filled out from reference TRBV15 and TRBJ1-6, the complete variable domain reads DAMVIQNPRYQVTQFGKPVTLSCSQTLNHNVMYWYQQKSSQAPKLLFHYYDKDFNNEADTPDNFQSRRPNTSFCFLDIRSPGLGDTAMYLCATSSWTGSSPLHFGNGTRLTVT.

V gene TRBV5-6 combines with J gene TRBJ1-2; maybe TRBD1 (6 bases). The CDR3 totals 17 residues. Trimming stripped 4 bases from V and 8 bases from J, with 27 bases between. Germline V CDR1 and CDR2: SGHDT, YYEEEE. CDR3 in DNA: TGTGCCAGCAGCCTACCACCTACAGGGACTGGATTTGAGGGCTACACCTTC. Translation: CASSLPPTGTGFEGYTF.

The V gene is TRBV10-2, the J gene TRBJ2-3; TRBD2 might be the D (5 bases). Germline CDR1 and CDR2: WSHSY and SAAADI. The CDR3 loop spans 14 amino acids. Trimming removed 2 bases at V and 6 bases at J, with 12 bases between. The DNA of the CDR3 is TGCGCCAGCAGTGAGCCTCTCCGGAGGGATACGCAGTATTTT. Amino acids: CASSEPLRRDTQYF.